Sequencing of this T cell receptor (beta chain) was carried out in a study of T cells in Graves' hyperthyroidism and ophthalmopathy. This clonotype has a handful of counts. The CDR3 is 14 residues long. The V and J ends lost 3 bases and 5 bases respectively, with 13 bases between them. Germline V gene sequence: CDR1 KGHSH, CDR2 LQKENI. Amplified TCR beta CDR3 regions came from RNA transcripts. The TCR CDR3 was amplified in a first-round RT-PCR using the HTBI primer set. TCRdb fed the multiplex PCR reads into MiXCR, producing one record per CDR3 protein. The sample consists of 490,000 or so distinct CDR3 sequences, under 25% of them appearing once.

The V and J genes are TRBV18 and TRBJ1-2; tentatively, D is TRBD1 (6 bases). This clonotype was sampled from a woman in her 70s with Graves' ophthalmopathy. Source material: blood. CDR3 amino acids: CASSPQGPLYGYTF. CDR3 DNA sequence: TGTGCCAGCTCACCTCAGGGGCCCCTATATGGCTACACCTTC.